These 16 T cell receptor beta chains came from one sample sequenced in a study of response to subunit inactivated influenza vaccine. TCRdb re-analysed the RT-PCR reads in MiXCR, keeping a single row per CDR3 protein. Of a few hundred thousand distinct CDR3 sequences listed, about 14% were seen once; the top ten hold 11%. Source: PBMCs from blood, taken less than 13 days after vaccination. These receptors were taken from a man aged 50 to 60 who received an inactivated influenza vaccine.

V is TRBV29-1 and J is TRBJ1-5, with 7 bases aligning to TRBD1. The CDR3 has 14 amino acids. V lost 5 bases and J lost 3; bases outside the gene matches: 7. Germline assignment: CDR1 SQVTM and CDR2 ANQGSEA. The CDR3 DNA reads TGCAGCGTTTCGGACGGGACAGACAATCAGCCCCAGCATTTT. It translates to CSVSDGTDNQPQHF.

V gene TRBV25-1 combines with J gene TRBJ2-5; 11 bases fit TRBD2. Unmatched junction bases numbered 6, after V lost 1 base and J lost 5 bases. The CDR3 is 16 residues long. Germline V gives CDR1 MGHDK, CDR2 SYGVNS. For the CDR3, the DNA is TGTGCCAGCAGTGAATGGGCTAGCGGGGGGTTGGAGACCCAGTACTTC. This codes for CASSEWASGGLETQYF.

In this sample, this clonotype turned up a few times. The V call is TRBV6-1, the J call TRBJ2-1, with 15 nucleotides matching TRBD2. This CDR3 region has 19 residues. The germline CDR1 and CDR2 sequences are MNHNS and SASEGT. J lost 1 base, V lost 6 bases, and 10 bases had no gene match. Here the CDR3 reads CASRKRTSGREGSYNEQFF. For the CDR3, the DNA is TGTGCCAGCAGAAAACGGACTAGCGGGAGGGAGGGTTCCTACAATGAGCAGTTCTTC.

This clonotype came up a few times. The V call is TRBV20-1, the J call TRBJ2-1; 9 positions match TRBD2. The germline V gene encodes CDR1 DFQATT and CDR2 SNEGSKA (reference sequence). The V and J ends lost 0 bases and 7 bases, in that order; junction bases with no gene match: 13. The CDR3 contains 17 residues. CDR3 in DNA: TGCAGTGCTAGAGATTTGGGCGGGAGGGCTCGTAGAAATGAGCAGTTCTTC. It is translated as CSARDLGGRARRNEQFF.

J is TRBJ2-2 and V is TRBV6-5; a weak D match, TRBD2 (6 bases). Germline CDR1 reads MNHEY; CDR2 reads SVGAGI. CDR3 size: 15 residues. V lost 4 bases, J lost 1 base, and 10 bases lay in between. CDR3 in amino acids: CASSWAGLNTGELFF. The CDR3 DNA is TGTGCCAGCAGTTGGGCGGGGTTGAACACCGGGGAGCTGTTTTTT.

The V and J genes are TRBV10-3 and TRBJ2-1, with TRBD2 as a possible D gene (5 bases). The length of the CDR3 is 12 residues. V dropped 5 bases and J dropped 4 bases, with 6 bases sitting between them. Germline loops: CDR1 ENHRY, CDR2 SYGVKD. DNA of the CDR3: TGTGCCATCAGTAGGGAGTACAATGAGCAGTTCTTC. This codes for CAISREYNEQFF.

This clonotype was seen a handful of times. The chain recombines TRBV6-2 or TRBV6-3 with TRBJ2-1, with unresolved D. The CDR3 extends over 13 amino acids. V lost 5 bases, J lost 9 bases, and 14 bases lay in between. Germline loops: CDR1 MNHEY, CDR2 SVGEGT. Written as DNA, the CDR3 is TGTGCCAGCAGTACGCGAATCTCGGGTGAGCAGTTCTTC. The encoded protein is CASSTRISGEQFF.

CDR3 in amino acids: CATSGSDRRTDTQYF. For the CDR3, the DNA is TGTGCCACCAGTGGGTCGGACAGACGCACAGATACGCAGTATTTT. The chain is built from TRBV24-1 and TRBJ2-3; D perhaps matches TRBD1 (6 bases). The germline V gene has CDR1 KGHDR and CDR2 SFDVKD. The CDR3 contains 15 residues. V lost 5 bases, J lost 1 base, and 12 bases lay in between.

This clonotype was counted a few times. This chain connects TRBV7-9 to TRBJ1-6; TRBD1 might be the D (5 bases). This CDR3 region has 16 residues. With 5 bases removed from V and 9 bases from J, the gap between germline ends came to 20 bases. Germline assignment: CDR1 SEHNR and CDR2 FQNEAQ (reference sequence). CDR3 nucleotide sequence: TGTGCCAGCAGCCTAGGAGCGGGGCGTAATATTTCACCCCTCCACTTT. This sequence encodes CASSLGAGRNISPLHF.

The V gene is TRBV6-2 or TRBV6-3, the J gene TRBJ2-1; 12 nucleotides align to TRBD2. Trimming removed 5 bases from V and 4 bases from J; junction bases left unmatched: 3. The length of the CDR3 is 15 residues. The germline V gene encodes CDR1 MNHEY and CDR2 SVGEGT. The CDR3 loop reads CASSMGLAGYNEQFF. The CDR3, as DNA: TGTGCCAGCAGTATGGGACTAGCGGGTTACAATGAGCAGTTCTTC.

This clonotype was seen a handful of times. The rearrangement uses TRBV24-1 and TRBJ2-1; D is unresolved. CDR1 and CDR2 (germline): KGHDR, SFDVKD. CDR3 length: 14 amino acids. Trimming stripped 4 bases from V and 6 bases from J, with 12 bases between. The CDR3 here is CATSDPRSSNEQFF. Here the CDR3 DNA reads TGTGCCACCAGTGACCCTAGGTCGAGCAATGAGCAGTTCTTC.

CDR3 sequence: CASSLASGRGWGYTF. The CDR3 bases are TGTGCCAGCAGCTTAGCGAGTGGCAGGGGTTGGGGCTACACCTTC. The gene calls are TRBV7-9 and TRBJ1-2, with a weak D call TRBD1 (6 bases). The CDR3 runs to 15 residues. Trimming cost V 0 bases and J 8 bases, with 16 bases left between them. Germline V gives CDR1 SEHNR, CDR2 FQNEAQ (reference sequence). Drawing the rest from reference TRBV7-9 and TRBJ1-2, the complete variable domain is DTGVSQNPRHKITKRGQNVTFRCDPISEHNRLYWYRQTLGQGPEFLTYFQNEAQLEKSRLLSDRFSAERPKGSFSTLEIQRTEQGDSAMYLCASSLASGRGWGYTFGSGTRLTVV.

The chain has TRBV5-1 and TRBJ2-2; 8 nucleotides agree with TRBD2. The ends lost 4 bases at V and 5 bases at J; junction bases unmatched: 7. Germline loops: CDR1 SGHRS, CDR2 YFSETQ. The CDR3 spans 15 residues. The CDR3: CASSPAGDRTGELFF. The CDR3 nucleotides read TGCGCCAGCAGCCCAGCGGGAGATCGGACCGGGGAGCTGTTTTTT.

The genes are TRBV28 and TRBJ1-1; TRBD1 is a possible D gene (6 bases). The CDR3 is 15 residues long. In germline, CDR1 is MDHEN, CDR2 SYDVKM. V lost 8 bases and J 0 bases, leaving 16 bases between the germline ends. CDR3 sequence (DNA): TGTGCCAGCCCACCCCCCGGGGGGCTGAACACTGAAGCTTTCTTT. This codes for CASPPPGGLNTEAFF.

The rearrangement joins TRBV6-1 to TRBJ2-3; no clear D. This CDR3 comprises 15 residues. CDR1 MNHNS and CDR2 SASEGT come from the germline V gene. Trimming removed 7 bases from V and 3 bases from J, with 17 bases in between. The CDR3 spells CASTSMAYGTDTQYF. In nucleotides, the CDR3 is TGTGCCAGCACCTCTATGGCCTATGGGACAGATACGCAGTATTTT.

There are a few counts of this clonotype. The rearrangement joins TRBV9 to TRBJ2-1, with 10 bases fitting TRBD2. Germline trimming cut 4 bases from V and 7 bases from J; bases unmatched to any gene: 8. The CDR3 covers 15 residues. CDR1 and CDR2 from the germline V gene are SGDLS and YYNGEE. The CDR3 here is CASSIGASGRNEQFF. The CDR3, as DNA: TGTGCCAGCAGCATAGGGGCTAGCGGGAGAAATGAGCAGTTCTTC.